This passage covers 19 T cell receptor beta chains from one sample sequenced in a study of early T cells in non-severe SARS-CoV-2 infection. TCRdb reanalysed the 5' RACE reads using MiXCR and keeps one entry per CDR3 protein. The sample carries 55,000 to 80,000 distinct CDR3 sequences, 8.8% recorded once. Here the sequenced sample was whole blood, taken at baseline. These TCRs come from an adult who was a healthcare worker with PCR-confirmed SARS-CoV-2 infection or an uninfected control (not recorded which).

The sample holds a few counts of this clonotype. The rearrangement links TRBV28 to TRBJ2-7; unclear D gene. The CDR3 totals 15 residues. CDR1 and CDR2 from the germline V gene are MDHEN and SYDVKM. V dropped 5 bases and J dropped 0 bases, with 14 bases sitting between them. CDR3: CASSPLPPSSYEQYF. The DNA for the CDR3 is TGTGCCAGCAGTCCCCTGCCCCCTAGCTCCTACGAGCAGTACTTC.

V gene TRBV2 combines with J gene TRBJ2-7, with TRBD2 matching 8 bases. Germline values: CDR1 SNHLY, CDR2 FYNNEI. The trim removed 0 bases at V and 9 bases at J, leaving 10 bases unmatched. CDR3 length equals 15 residues. The CDR3 DNA reads as TGTGCCAGCAGTGAAGCTATGGCGGGAGGCGCTGCGCAGTACTTC. It yields the protein CASSEAMAGGAAQYF.

The chain couples TRBV27 to TRBJ2-1; D call uncertain. The germline V and J ends were trimmed by 8 bases and 0 bases, with 14 bases remaining between them. CDR1 and CDR2 from the germline V gene are MNHEY and SMNVEV (reference sequence). This CDR3 comprises 15 residues. DNA for the CDR3: TGTGCCAGCTCCCTCACTGACCCCTCCTACAATGAGCAGTTCTTC. Translation gives CASSLTDPSYNEQFF.

The chain uses TRBV12-3 or TRBV12-4 and TRBJ2-2, with 8 bases lining up with TRBD1. The V segment lost 5 bases and the J segment 5 bases; nucleotides outside the gene matches: 13. This CDR3 comprises 17 residues. CDR3 sequence (DNA): TGTGCCAGCAGTCTACGCCTGACAGGGGAATGGACCGGGGAGCTGTTTTTT. Its translation is CASSLRLTGEWTGELFF.

This clonotype was counted between two and nine times. The chain employs TRBV7-2 and TRBJ2-3; 9 nucleotides line up with TRBD1. The CDR3 is 15 residues long. V lost 4 bases to trimming and J lost 2 bases; unmatched junction nucleotides: 4. CDR1 and CDR2 from the germline V gene are SGHTA and FQGNSA. The CDR3 DNA is TGTGCCAGCAGCTGGACAGGGGTTCCCACAGATACGCAGTATTTT. This sequence encodes CASSWTGVPTDTQYF. Supplemented by reference TRBV7-2 and TRBJ2-3, the full variable domain reads GAGVSQSPSNKVTEKGKDVELRCDPISGHTALYWYRQSLGQGLEFLIYFQGNSAPDKSGLPSDRFSAERTGGSVSTLTIQRTQQEDSAVYLCASSWTGVPTDTQYFGPGTRLTVL.

Notes on this clonotype: A clone one base away is much larger, so this may be a read error. The V call is TRBV30, the J call TRBJ1-5, with TRBD1 identical over 9 bases. Trimming cost V 0 bases and J 7 bases; bases outside gene matches: 1. The CDR3 has 13 residues. The germline V gene encodes CDR1 GTSNPN and CDR2 SVGIG (reference sequence). This chain's CDR3 is CAWSVDRGQPQHF. In DNA form, the CDR3 reads TGTGCCTGGAGTGTGGACAGGGGACAGCCCCAGCATTTT.

The V call is TRBV11-2, the J call TRBJ1-2; D not certain. This CDR3 contains 12 residues. With 2 bases removed from V and 8 bases from J, the gap between germline ends came to 9 bases. Germline assignment: CDR1 SGHAT and CDR2 FQNNGV. CDR3 protein: CASSLPPGGYTF. CDR3 nucleotide sequence: TGTGCCAGCAGCTTACCCCCAGGCGGCTACACCTTC.

V is TRBV7-9 and J is TRBJ2-5; a weak D match, TRBD2 (5 bases). V gave up 1 base and J gave up 5 bases, with 14 bases separating them. The germline gives CDR1 SEHNR, CDR2 FQNEAQ (reference sequence). CDR3 size: 15 residues. CDR3 bases: TGTGCCAGCAGCTTAGATCCCGACGAGCGGGAGACCCAGTACTTC. This encodes CASSLDPDERETQYF.

This clonotype came up many times. The chain employs TRBV5-1 and TRBJ2-5, with D hard to call. The V end lost 0 bases, the J end lost 1 base, and 10 bases lay between the germline ends. The CDR3 is 15 residues long. The germline gives CDR1 SGHRS, CDR2 YFSETQ. The CDR3 protein is CASSLELTLQETQYF. The CDR3 nucleotides are TGCGCCAGCAGCTTGGAGCTTACCCTCCAAGAGACCCAGTACTTC.

This clonotype showed up many times. The V and J genes are TRBV5-1 and TRBJ2-7, with TRBD2 matching over 10 bases. The CDR3 extends over 16 amino acids. From germline, CDR1 is SGHRS and CDR2 YFSETQ. The V segment lost 4 bases and the J segment 1 base; nucleotides outside the gene matches: 8. CDR3 loop: CASSIASSGGSYEQYF. CDR3 in DNA: TGCGCCAGCAGCATCGCTTCTAGCGGGGGTTCCTACGAGCAGTACTTC.

The V call is TRBV3-1, the J call TRBJ2-3, with TRBD2 as a possible D gene (5 bases). Germline-derived CDR1 and CDR2 are LGHDT and YNNKEL (reference sequence). Trimming took 2 bases from V and 6 from J, leaving 12 bases between them. The CDR3 spans 14 residues. The CDR3 protein is CASSQLGSLDTQYF. DNA of the CDR3: TGTGCCAGCAGCCAACTGGGGAGTCTCGATACGCAGTATTTT.

This clonotype was seen at least ten times. The chain employs TRBV7-2 and TRBJ1-1, with D possibly matching TRBD1 (6 bases). The CDR3 consists of 14 residues. Trimming removed 3 bases from V and 5 bases from J, with 13 bases in between. Germline CDR1 SGHTA, CDR2 FQGNSA. The CDR3 DNA sequence: TGTGCCAGCAGCTTTATACAGGGTGGGACTGAAGCTTTCTTT. Its protein product is CASSFIQGGTEAFF.

This clonotype was seen at least ten times. The rearrangement links TRBV7-9 to TRBJ2-7, with 9 bases that match TRBD2. Germline V gives CDR1 SEHNR, CDR2 FQNEAQ (reference sequence). This CDR3 region has 16 residues. J gave up 4 bases and V 5 bases, and 12 bases lay outside the gene matches. The CDR3 protein is CASSHAGGGIPYEQYF. The CDR3 bases are TGTGCCAGCAGCCACGCGGGAGGGGGGATCCCTTACGAGCAGTACTTC.

The count of this clonotype is one. This chain joins TRBV29-1 and TRBJ2-7; 11 bases are a match to TRBD1. CDR1 and CDR2 (germline): SQVTM, ANQGSEA. V shed 2 bases, J shed 3 bases, and the junction held 3 bases outside the gene matches. The CDR3 length is 14 residues. CDR3 residues: CSVESGTGGYEQYF. The CDR3 region has the DNA TGCAGCGTTGAAAGCGGGACAGGGGGCTACGAGCAGTACTTC.

The rearrangement uses TRBV12-5 and TRBJ1-2; 10 bases align to TRBD1. The germline V gene has CDR1 LGHNT and CDR2 FRNRAP. V lost 5 bases, J lost 0 bases, and 6 bases stayed unmatched. The CDR3 extends over 16 amino acids. The DNA of the CDR3 is TGTGCTAGTGGTCCGGGACAGGGGTCGTCTAACTATGGCTACACCTTC. This codes for CASGPGQGSSNYGYTF.

The rearrangement links TRBV7-9 to TRBJ2-2, with TRBD1 identical over 8 bases. Looked up from germline, CDR1 is SEHNR and CDR2 is FQNEAQ (reference sequence). This CDR3 has 16 amino acids. V dropped 2 bases and J dropped 5; count of bases not matched to a gene: 7. The CDR3, as DNA: TGTGCCAGCAGCTTAAAGGGGACAGGAAAGACCGGGGAGCTGTTTTTT. Amino acid sequence: CASSLKGTGKTGELFF.

This clonotype was observed many times. The CDR3: CASSLSGRNQPQHF. The CDR3 nucleotides read TGTGCCAGCAGCTTATCCGGACGCAATCAGCCCCAGCATTTT. The V call is TRBV7-2, the J call TRBJ1-5; D not certain. The CDR3 length is 14 residues. The germline gives CDR1 SGHTA, CDR2 FQGNSA. Trimming stripped 2 bases from V and 2 bases from J, with 7 bases between.

This sequence joins TRBV20-1 and TRBJ1-1; possible D gene TRBD1, 6 bases. Germline V gives CDR1 DFQATT, CDR2 SNEGSKA (reference sequence). The CDR3 consists of 13 residues. V dropped 2 bases and J dropped 1 base, with 8 bases sitting between them. The DNA for the CDR3 is TGCAGTGCTAGACCGGGACAGAACACTGAAGCTTTCTTT. This codes for CSARPGQNTEAFF.

This clonotype was picked up many times. The rearrangement links TRBV27 to TRBJ2-1; 7 nucleotides align to TRBD2. The CDR3 sequence is 17 residues long. The V and J ends lost 7 bases and 0 bases, in that order; junction bases with no gene match: 12. Germline V gene lookup returns CDR1 MNHEY and CDR2 SMNVEV (reference sequence). Here the CDR3 reads CASKRSAGASSYNEQFF. CDR3 DNA sequence: TGTGCCAGCAAAAGGTCGGCGGGAGCGAGCTCCTACAATGAGCAGTTCTTC.